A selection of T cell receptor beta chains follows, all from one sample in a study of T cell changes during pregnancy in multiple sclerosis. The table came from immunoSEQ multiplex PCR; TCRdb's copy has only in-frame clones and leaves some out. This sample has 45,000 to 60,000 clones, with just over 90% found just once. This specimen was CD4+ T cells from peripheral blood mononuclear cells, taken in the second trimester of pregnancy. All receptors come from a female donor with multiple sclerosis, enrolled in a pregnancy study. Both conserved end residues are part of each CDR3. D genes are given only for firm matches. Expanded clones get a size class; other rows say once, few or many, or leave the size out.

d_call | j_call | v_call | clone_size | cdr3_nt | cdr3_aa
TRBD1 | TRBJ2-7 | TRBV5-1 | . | TGCGCCAGCAGCGGGGACAGGGCGGCGTACTTC | CASSGDRAAYF
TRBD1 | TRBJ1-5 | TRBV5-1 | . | TGCGCCAGCAGCTTCACCAACAGGGGGCGCTTTCCCAATCAGCCCCAGCATTTT | CASSFTNRGRFPNQPQHF
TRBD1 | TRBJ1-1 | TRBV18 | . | TGTGCCAGCTCACCACCCTGGACAGGGGGCGACACTGAAGCTTTCTTT | CASSPPWTGGDTEAFF
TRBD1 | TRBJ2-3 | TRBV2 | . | TGTGCCAGCAGTTCGGACAGGCTCAGCACAGATACGCAGTATTTT | CASSSDRLSTDTQYF
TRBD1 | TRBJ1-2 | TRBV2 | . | TGTGCCAGCAGTACAGGGGGGACTAACTATGGCTACACCTTC | CASSTGGTNYGYTF
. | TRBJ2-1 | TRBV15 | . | TGTGCCACCAGCAGAGATGCTTTGAGCGATGAGGAGCAGTTCTTC | CATSRDALSDEEQFF
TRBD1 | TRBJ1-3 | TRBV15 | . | TGTGCCACCAGCTGGGGGCATGGGACAGAGGACACCATATATTTT | CATSWGHGTEDTIYF
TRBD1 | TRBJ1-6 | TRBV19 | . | TGTGCCAGTAGTGGAGGGACAGGGGGCGCGAATAATTCACCCCTCCACTTT | CASSGGTGGANNSPLHF
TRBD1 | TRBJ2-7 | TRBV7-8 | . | TGTGCCAGCAGCCCATTGACAGGGGCCTCCCGCGAGCAGTACTTC | CASSPLTGASREQYF
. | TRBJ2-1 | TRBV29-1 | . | TGCAGCGTTGAAGGTCTCGGGAAGTCCTACAATGAGCAGTTCTTC | CSVEGLGKSYNEQFF
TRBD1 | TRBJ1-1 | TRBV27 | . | TGTGCCAGCAGTTTTGAAAAGGGGGCGCGAATCACTGAAGCTTTCTTT | CASSFEKGARITEAFF
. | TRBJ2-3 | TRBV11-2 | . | TGTGCCAGCAGCTTAGGGGCAGAGACATTGAACGCAGATACGCAGTATTTT | CASSLGAETLNADTQYF
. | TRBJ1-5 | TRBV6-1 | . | TGTGCCAGCAGTACGGCAGGTCATCAGCCCCAGCATTTT | CASSTAGHQPQHF
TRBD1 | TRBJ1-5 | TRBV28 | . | TGTGCCAGCAGTTTGACAGGGACCAATCAGCCCCAGCATTTT | CASSLTGTNQPQHF
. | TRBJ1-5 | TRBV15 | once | TGTGCCACCAGCCCTCTTTCCGAGCCCCAGCATTTT | CATSPLSEPQHF
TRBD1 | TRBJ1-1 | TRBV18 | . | TGTGCCAGCTCACCCCGGGACAGGAACACTGAAGCTTTCTTT | CASSPRDRNTEAFF
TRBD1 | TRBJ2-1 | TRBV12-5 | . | TGTGCTAGTGGCCCTCGCGACAGGGCCTACAATGAGCAGTTCTTC | CASGPRDRAYNEQFF
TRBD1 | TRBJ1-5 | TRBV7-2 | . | TGTGCCAGCAGCTCCAGGGGGGCAGGATCCTATCAGCCCCAGCATTTT | CASSSRGAGSYQPQHF
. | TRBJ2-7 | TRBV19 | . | TGTGCCAGTAGTGCGACAGGATCGACCTACGAGCAGTACTTC | CASSATGSTYEQYF